A single sample is the source of the 30 T cell receptor beta chains below, sequenced in a study of regulatory T cells in long-lasting Graves disease. Building of the TCR beta libraries involved iRepertoire HTBI primers and Arm-PCR of CDR3 regions. Each CDR3 protein is one row after TCRdb ran MiXCR on the multiplex PCR reads. The sample has approximately 470,000 distinct CDR3 sequences, about a sixth seen once. Specified time point: newly diagnosed GD, antithyroid drugs for less than 3 months. Preparation of the TCR library used RNA extracted from PBMCs. The same data also went into a second study, on T cells in Graves' hyperthyroidism and ophthalmopathy.

Material: peripheral blood mononuclear cells (PBMCs), obtained at new diagnosis, from a patient treated with antithyroid drugs. The receptors shown here come from a man aged 35 to 55 with Graves disease.

This clonotype came up once. V usage is TRBV2 and J usage is TRBJ2-3; 14 bases match TRBD2. The CDR3 loop spans 20 amino acids. The germline gives CDR1 SNHLY, CDR2 FYNNEI. Trimming took 7 bases from V and 4 from J; bases not matched to a gene: 19. In DNA form, the CDR3 reads TGTGCCAGCAACGCCCCCGGGACACCGGGACTAGCGGGAGTTTCAGATACGCAGTATTTT. This sequence encodes CASNAPGTPGLAGVSDTQYF.

In this sample, this clonotype turned up many times. The rearrangement joins TRBV28 to TRBJ1-1, with D perhaps matching TRBD1 (5 bases). The V and J ends lost 3 bases and 1 base respectively, with 9 bases between them. The CDR3 sequence is 14 residues long. Germline V gene sequence: CDR1 MDHEN, CDR2 SYDVKM. CDR3 in DNA: TGTGCCAGCAGTTTTGGCGACAGGAACACTGAAGCTTTCTTT. This encodes CASSFGDRNTEAFF. The full variable domain, its missing parts supplied by reference TRBV28 and TRBJ1-1, is DVKVTQSSRYLVKRTGEKVFLECVQDMDHENMFWYRQDPGLGLRLIYFSYDVKMKEKGDIPEGYSVSREKKERFSLILESASTNQTSMYLCASSFGDRNTEAFFGQGTRLTVV.

This clonotype was recorded at least ten times. The chain has TRBV28 and TRBJ2-1, with D possibly being TRBD1 (5 bases). Germline CDR1 is MDHEN and CDR2 is SYDVKM. With 7 bases removed from V and 11 bases from J, the gap between germline ends came to 18 bases. This CDR3 has 13 amino acids. CDR3: CASKGHGFLKQFF. The DNA of the CDR3 is TGTGCCAGCAAAGGACACGGGTTCTTAAAGCAGTTCTTC.

The sample holds a few counts of this clonotype. The V call is TRBV27, the J call TRBJ2-3; D unclear. The CDR3 sequence is 14 residues long. Trimming pared 2 bases from V and 4 bases from J, leaving 10 bases between. Germline-derived CDR1 and CDR2 are MNHEY and SMNVEV (reference sequence). Here the CDR3 DNA reads TGTGCCAGCAGTTTACAGTTTTTAGCAGATACGCAGTATTTT. Its protein product is CASSLQFLADTQYF.

This clonotype was observed at least ten times. This sequence joins TRBV14 and TRBJ2-1, with D perhaps TRBD1 (6 bases). The CDR3 length is 16 residues. V lost 2 bases, J lost 6 bases, and 17 bases lay in between. Germline V gene sequence: CDR1 SGHDN, CDR2 FVKESK. This chain's CDR3 is CASSQPTIQGVNEQFF. The CDR3 bases are TGTGCCAGCAGCCAACCCACTATACAGGGAGTCAATGAGCAGTTCTTC.

This chain uses TRBV5-4 with TRBJ2-1; D gene uncertain. The CDR3 spans 15 residues. Per germline, CDR1 SGHNT and CDR2 YYREEE (reference sequence). V was clipped by 2 bases and J by 1 base, with 10 bases between them. The CDR3 bases are TGTGCCAGCAGCTTCTATCAGATTTCCTACAATGAGCAGTTCTTC. Translation: CASSFYQISYNEQFF.

This clonotype was seen repeatedly, ten times or more. The rearrangement uses TRBV12-3 or TRBV12-4 and TRBJ2-1; 9 nucleotides align to TRBD2. Unmatched junction bases numbered 9, after V lost 5 bases and J lost 4 bases. The CDR3 loop spans 16 amino acids. CDR3 residues: CASSPSGGRAYNEQFF. The CDR3 bases are TGTGCCAGCAGTCCCTCAGGCGGGAGGGCTTACAATGAGCAGTTCTTC.

The CDR3 nucleotides read TGCGCCAGCATGCTTAGCGGGATCCCCCAAGAGACCCAGTACTTC. Its translation: CASMLSGIPQETQYF. The chain combines TRBV5-1 with TRBJ2-5; 8 nucleotides match TRBD2. Per germline, CDR1 SGHRS and CDR2 YFSETQ. Losses at the gene ends were 6 bases for V and 1 base for J; bases not matched to a gene: 8. This CDR3 comprises 15 residues.

This clonotype was seen more than once but under ten times. This chain connects TRBV3-1 to TRBJ2-3; 10 bases line up with TRBD2. V was clipped by 4 bases and J by 13 bases; unmatched bases: 8. The CDR3 spans 13 residues. CDR1 is LGHDT and CDR2 is YNNKEL in the germline V gene (reference sequence). The CDR3 DNA reads TGTGCCAGCAGCCTGCAACCCGGGACTAGCGAGTATTTT. It is translated as CASSLQPGTSEYF.

This clonotype was detected ten times or more. This chain joins TRBV12-3 or TRBV12-4 and TRBJ2-1, with TRBD2 identical over 14 bases. V lost 7 bases, J lost 9 bases, and 8 bases stayed unmatched. This CDR3 is built from 15 residues. CDR3 bases: TGTGCCAGCACTACGGGACTAGCGGGAGCTGGTGAGCAGTTCTTC. Translating gives CASTTGLAGAGEQFF.

The sample holds many counts of this clonotype. The rearrangement links TRBV6-2 or TRBV6-3 to TRBJ2-3; TRBD2 agrees at 10 bases. The CDR3 consists of 13 residues. CDR1 is MNHEY and CDR2 is SVGEGT in the germline V gene. V lost 8 bases and J lost 4; bases outside the gene matches: 3. The CDR3 protein is CASVAGGSDTQYF. The CDR3 nucleotides read TGTGCCAGCGTAGCGGGAGGTTCAGATACGCAGTATTTT.

The chain is built from TRBV5-1 and TRBJ1-2; tentative D call: TRBD1 (5 bases). V gave up 4 bases and J gave up 8 bases, with 15 bases separating them. The CDR3 covers 13 residues. Per germline, CDR1 SGHRS and CDR2 YFSETQ. CDR3 protein: CASSALGGDGYTF. CDR3 DNA: TGCGCCAGCAGCGCGTTAGGAGGGGACGGCTACACCTTC.

This clonotype was counted many times. V gene TRBV28 combines with J gene TRBJ2-7, with D perhaps matching TRBD2 (6 bases). With 1 base removed from V and 0 bases from J, the gap between germline ends came to 16 bases. CDR1 and CDR2 from the germline V gene are MDHEN and SYDVKM. The CDR3 is 17 residues long. CDR3 in DNA: TGTGCCAGCAGTTTATCGGCAGTGGCGGACTACTCCTACGAGCAGTACTTC. Translated, it gives CASSLSAVADYSYEQYF.

J is TRBJ2-1 and V is TRBV10-1; 9 nucleotides align to TRBD2. CDR1 is WNHNN and CDR2 is SYGVQD in the germline V gene (reference sequence). The V segment lost 5 bases and the J segment 7 bases; nucleotides outside the gene matches: 9. The CDR3 sequence is 15 residues long. In DNA form, the CDR3 reads TGCGCCAGCAGTAAGGGGACTAGCTTTCCTAATGAGCAGTTCTTC. It encodes CASSKGTSFPNEQFF.

This sequence joins TRBV20-1 and TRBJ1-1; 7 nucleotides agree with TRBD1. Trimming removed 3 bases from V and 1 base from J; junction bases left unmatched: 5. Germline-derived CDR1 and CDR2 are DFQATT and SNEGSKA (reference sequence). This CDR3 is built from 14 residues. CDR3 amino acids: CSARTGQWNTEAFF. In DNA form, the CDR3 reads TGCAGTGCTAGGACAGGGCAGTGGAACACTGAAGCTTTCTTT.

The sample holds a few counts of this clonotype. One end of the junction is discordant with germline, which a read error may explain. The V call is TRBV11-3, the J call TRBJ2-4, with 8 positions matching TRBD2. The germline V gene encodes CDR1 SGHNT and CDR2 YENEEA. The CDR3 has 19 amino acids. This CDR3 reads CASSLGAFREGFSKSIQYF. The DNA of the CDR3 is TGTGCCAGCAGCTTAGGGGCCTTCCGGGAGGGTTTTTCCAAAAGCATTCAGTACTTC.

In the case of this clonotype: It may be a read error: a sequence one base away is much more abundant. The chain is built from TRBV28 and TRBJ2-2; tentative D call: TRBD2 (5 bases). The germline CDR1 and CDR2 sequences are MDHEN and SYDVKM. The CDR3 runs 15 residues. The CDR3 loop reads CASSPIGGYTGEPFF. The DNA for the CDR3 is TGTGCCAGCAGTCCCATCGGTGGGTACACCGGGGAGCCGTTTTTT. Full variable domain (outside the CDR3, taken from reference TRBV28 and TRBJ2-2): DVKVTQSSRYLVKRTGEKVFLECVQDMDHENMFWYRQDPGLGLRLIYFSYDVKMKEKGDIPEGYSVSREKKERFSLILESASTNQTSMYLCASSPIGGYTGEPFFGEGSRLTVL.

Worth noting for this clonotype: This may stem from a read error, because a much larger clone lies one nucleotide away. The chain links TRBV5-1 to TRBJ1-1; no reliable D call. Germline V gene lookup returns CDR1 SGHRS and CDR2 YFSETQ. The CDR3 has 15 residues. V lost 3 bases and J lost 1, with 13 bases in between. DNA of the CDR3: TGCGCCAGCAGCTCGGACGGCAGGACGAACACTGAAGCTTTCTTT. Its translation is CASSSDGRTNTEAFF.

At least ten counts were recorded for this clonotype. J is TRBJ2-5 and V is TRBV7-8; D possibly corresponds to TRBD1 (6 bases). The CDR3 is 13 amino acids. The germline V and J ends were trimmed by 5 bases and 7 bases, with 14 bases remaining between them. Per the germline V gene, CDR1 is SGHVS and CDR2 is FQNEAQ. In nucleotides, the CDR3 is TGTGCCAGCAGCCTGGACAGTCGGATGACCCAGTACTTC. It codes for CASSLDSRMTQYF.

V and J are TRBV27 and TRBJ2-4, with 9 bases aligning to TRBD1. V gave up 6 bases and J gave up 7 bases; unmatched junction bases: 7. The CDR3 extends over 14 amino acids. CDR1 is MNHEY and CDR2 is SMNVEV in the germline V gene (reference sequence). CDR3 sequence (DNA): TGTGCCAGCAGCACGGGACAGGGTGCGAACATTCAGTACTTC. Translation: CASSTGQGANIQYF.

This clonotype was observed a few times. A far larger clone differs by one base, so this is likely a read error. The CDR3 spells CAWSRPTYEQFF. The CDR3 DNA reads as TGTGCCTGGAGTCGACCGACCTACGAGCAGTTCTTC. V is TRBV30 and J is TRBJ2-1, with D unclear. Germline-derived CDR1 and CDR2 are GTSNPN and SVGIG (reference sequence). The CDR3 is made up of 12 amino acids. The V end was cut by 2 bases, the J end by 10 bases, with 12 bases between.

The chain uses TRBV15 and TRBJ2-3; either TRBD1 or TRBD2 may supply D (5 bases each). The CDR3 totals 14 residues. The germline V and J ends were trimmed by 1 base and 2 bases, with 7 bases remaining between them. Germline-derived CDR1 and CDR2 are LNHNV and YYDKDF (reference sequence). The CDR3 bases are TGTGCCACCAGCAGAGGGGACGCCACAGATACGCAGTATTTT. It specifies CATSRGDATDTQYF.

The chain employs TRBV19 and TRBJ2-2, with D possibly called TRBD1 or TRBD2 (5 bases each). Germline CDR1 is LNHDA and CDR2 is SQIVND (reference sequence). Trimming took 6 bases from V and 6 from J, leaving 14 bases between them. CDR3 length: 14 residues. CDR3 DNA: TGTGCCAGTAGCCAGCGGCTCAGGGCCGGGGAGCTGTTTTTT. Translated: CASSQRLRAGELFF.

The chain couples TRBV28 to TRBJ2-7, with 8 nucleotides matching TRBD2. The ends lost 5 bases at V and 1 base at J; junction bases unmatched: 10. The CDR3 loop spans 16 amino acids. The V gene's germline CDR1 is MDHEN and CDR2 SYDVKM. CDR3 in DNA: TGTGCCAGCAGTCCTGTCACGGGAGGGCCTTCCTACGAGCAGTACTTC. This translates into CASSPVTGGPSYEQYF.

The CDR3 DNA is TGTGCCACCAGTGGGGGACAACCTCGGGGGAATGAGCAGTTCTTC. Its translation is CATSGGQPRGNEQFF. The chain combines TRBV24-1 with TRBJ2-1, with D possibly called TRBD1 or TRBD2 (6 bases each). This CDR3 comprises 15 residues. The V gene's germline CDR1 is KGHDR and CDR2 SFDVKD. Between the trimmed V and J ends, which lost 5 bases and 7 bases, there was a span of 17 bases.

Concerning this clonotype: Likely a read error: the CDR3 ends without its conserved phenylalanine or tryptophan. The chain is built from TRBV3-1 and TRBJ1-2; 7 nucleotides agree with TRBD1. V shed 1 base and J 5 bases; nucleotides not matched to a gene: 1. This CDR3 contains 13 residues. Germline CDR1 and CDR2: LGHDT and YNNKEL (reference sequence). CDR3 region: CASSQGTGYGYTL. DNA of the CDR3: TGTGCCAGCAGCCAAGGGACAGGATATGGCTACACCCTC.

This clonotype has only a few counts. V and J are TRBV29-1 and TRBJ2-1, with D possibly matching TRBD1 (5 bases). The CDR3 totals 14 residues. Deletions cut 4 bases from V and 2 bases from J, with 12 bases between. Germline CDR1 reads SQVTM; CDR2 reads ANQGSEA. The chain's CDR3 is CSVARVSAYNEQFF. The CDR3 nucleotides read TGCAGCGTTGCCAGGGTGTCGGCCTACAATGAGCAGTTCTTC.

This clonotype was seen ten or more times. CDR3 residues: CASSPPGGGDEQFF. The CDR3 DNA reads TGTGCCAGCAGTCCCCCGGGGGGGGGGGATGAGCAGTTCTTC. The V gene is TRBV28, the J gene TRBJ2-1; TRBD2 matches at 8 bases. V shed 5 bases, J shed 8 bases, and the junction held 8 bases outside the gene matches. The CDR3 spans 14 residues. Germline V gene lookup returns CDR1 MDHEN and CDR2 SYDVKM.

Many counts were recorded for this clonotype. V gene TRBV7-2 combines with J gene TRBJ2-5; no firm D call. Germline V CDR1 and CDR2: SGHTA, FQGNSA. The germline V and J ends were trimmed by 0 bases and 3 bases, with 8 bases remaining between them. The length of the CDR3 is 14 residues. The CDR3 nucleotides are TGTGCCAGCAGCTTAGCCAAATATGAAGAGACCCAGTACTTC. The encoded protein is CASSLAKYEETQYF.

As regards this clonotype: Just one base apart from a much larger clone, this may be a read error. This chain uses TRBV6-1 with TRBJ1-5; tentatively, D is TRBD1 (5 bases). Trimming removed 4 bases at V and 7 bases at J, with 17 bases between. The CDR3 sequence is 15 residues long. Germline values: CDR1 MNHNS, CDR2 SASEGT. CDR3 loop: CASSGAQGRNQPQHF. The CDR3 DNA reads as TGTGCCAGCAGTGGAGCGCAGGGTAGAAACCAGCCCCAGCATTTT.